The rows below give T cell receptor beta chains drawn from one sample of a study of blood T cell repertoires in COVID-19. The assay was immunoSEQ multiplex PCR, and TCRdb's table has in-frame clones only and misses some. The table shows under 150,000 clones, with approximately 90% occurring only once. What was sequenced was peripheral blood. The receptors stem from a woman in her forties or fifties with acute or convalescent COVID-19. Both conserved end residues are part of each CDR3. D genes are given only for firm matches. A clone size is listed for some rows: how often the clone was seen (once, few, many), or a class if it is expanded.

-	TRBV7-2	-	TRBJ1-1	TGTGTCACCAGCGATCGGGGGATGAACACTGAAGCTTTCTTT	CVTSDRGMNTEAFF
-	TRBV7-2	-	TRBJ2-5	TGTGCCAGCAGCTTATTTCCTCGCGGGCGGGCCGGGGAGACCCAGTACTTC	CASSLFPRGRAGETQYF
-	TRBV18	TRBD2	TRBJ2-3	TGTGCCAGCTCACGGGGACTAGCGGGGGCCCCCGCAGATACGCAGTATTTT	CASSRGLAGAPADTQYF
-	TRBV6-5	-	TRBJ1-1	TGTGCCAGCGAGGAGAACACTGAAGCTTTCTTT	CASEENTEAFF
-	TRBV30	TRBD2	TRBJ2-2	TGTGCCTGGAGTCGGCTAGCGGGAGGGACCGGGGAGCTGTTTTTT	CAWSRLAGGTGELFF
-	TRBV5-1	-	TRBJ2-2	TGCGCCAGCAGCTCGGAGGGACAGCTTAACACCGGGGAGCTGTTTTTT	CASSSEGQLNTGELFF
-	TRBV2	TRBD1	TRBJ2-2	TGTGCCAGCAGGAAACGACAGCCTAGACAGGGGGCCACCGGGGAGCTGTTTTTT	CASRKRQPRQGATGELFF
-	TRBV28	-	TRBJ1-2	TGTGCCAGCAGTTTTCAGCGTTACTATGGCTACACCTTC	CASSFQRYYGYTF
-	TRBV24-1	-	TRBJ2-3	TGTGCCACCAGTGAACCTGCAGCGGGACACACAGATACGCAGTATTTT	CATSEPAAGHTDTQYF
-	TRBV11-2	-	TRBJ2-7	TGTGCCAGCAGCTATTTAGGCCACAGAGCCAGTAAAAATTACGAGCAGTACTTC	CASSYLGHRASKNYEQYF
-	TRBV7-3	-	TRBJ2-3	TGTGCCAGCAGCTTAATGGGATTAGCGGATGCCAGATACGCGCAGTATTTT	CASSLMGLADARYAQYF
few	TRBV11-2	TRBD1	TRBJ2-1	TGTGCCAGCAGCAATTTACAGGGGAATGAGCAGTTCTTC	CASSNLQGNEQFF
-	TRBV7-2	TRBD2	TRBJ2-1	TGTGCCAGCAGCTTAAGGCGGGGGGGTGAGCAGTTCTTC	CASSLRRGGEQFF
-	TRBV12-5	-	TRBJ1-6	TGTGCTAGTGGTTTGCAGGCCATCGTAAATGATAATTCACCCCTCCACTTT	CASGLQAIVNDNSPLHF
-	TRBV2	-	TRBJ1-3	TGTGCCAGCAGTCGGACAGAAGCTGGAAACACCATATATTTT	CASSRTEAGNTIYF
-	TRBV10-3	-	TRBJ1-1	TGTGCCATCAGTGAGCACGCCCGGGAAAAAGCTTTCTTT	CAISEHAREKAFF
-	TRBV15	TRBD1	TRBJ1-5	TGTGCCACCAGCAGAGCCAAACCCGGACAGGGAGCTTTAACGAATAGCAATCAGCCCCAGCATTTT	CATSRAKPGQGALTNSNQPQHF
-	TRBV28	TRBD1	TRBJ1-4	TGTGCCAGCCTACGGTTTAGAGGGACAGGGACGGAGAATGAAAAACTGTTTTTT	CASLRFRGTGTENEKLFF
-	TRBV5-1	TRBD1	TRBJ2-7	TGCGCCAGCAGCCTTCCAGGGGGAGTAGGCGAGCAGTACTTC	CASSLPGGVGEQYF
-	TRBV24-1	TRBD2	TRBJ2-7	TGTGCCACCAGTGGGACTAGCGGGGGGACTTTGGAGCAGTACTTC	CATSGTSGGTLEQYF
once	TRBV4-3	-	TRBJ2-5	TGCGCCAGCAGCCAAGATGCGGGATATGAGACCCAGTACTTC	CASSQDAGYETQYF
-	TRBV2	-	TRBJ1-2	TGTGCCAGCAGTGAGCAGGGCTGGTATGGCTACACCTTC	CASSEQGWYGYTF
-	TRBV30	TRBD2	TRBJ2-1	TGTGCCTGGAGCGAGGGACTATCCTACAATGAGCAGTTCTTC	CAWSEGLSYNEQFF
-	TRBV27	TRBD1	TRBJ1-5	TGTGCCAGTTCTCTACGGGGGACAGCAAATAGCAATCAGCCCCAGCATTTT	CASSLRGTANSNQPQHF
-	TRBV5-6	-	TRBJ2-5	TGTGCCAGCAGCTTGACCCTAGGGGGTGAGACCCAGTACTTC	CASSLTLGGETQYF
-	TRBV5-1	TRBD1	TRBJ1-2	TGCGCCAGCAGCCCGACAGGGGTGAGCTATGGCTACACCTTC	CASSPTGVSYGYTF
-	TRBV9	-	TRBJ2-2	TGTGCCAGCAGCGTAGCTATACACACCGGGGAGCTGTTTTTT	CASSVAIHTGELFF
-	TRBV5-4	-	TRBJ1-6	TGTGCCAGCAGCCTCGACACGAATAATTCACCCCTCCACTTT	CASSLDTNNSPLHF
-	TRBV7-9	TRBD1	TRBJ2-3	TGTGCCAGCAGCATTACAGGGGGTGTAGATACGCAGTATTTT	CASSITGGVDTQYF
-	TRBV28	-	TRBJ2-1	TGTGCCAGCAGTTCTCCGGGGAATGAGCAGTTCTTC	CASSSPGNEQFF
-	TRBV12-3/TRBV12-4	-	TRBJ2-5	TGTGCCAGCAGTTTCGGTAGGGGAGAGACCCAGTACTTC	CASSFGRGETQYF
-	TRBV9	-	TRBJ1-1	TGTGCCAGCAGCGTAGGTTACAGGGTAGGGTCGAACACTGAAGCTTTCTTT	CASSVGYRVGSNTEAFF
-	TRBV18	TRBD2	TRBJ2-2	TGTGCCAGCTCATCCGGCCTAGCGGTCACCGGGGAGCTGTTTTTT	CASSSGLAVTGELFF
-	TRBV7-6	TRBD2	TRBJ2-5	TGTGCCAGCAGCCCAACCGGACTAGCGGGGGCCAAGGTGGAGACCCAGTACTTC	CASSPTGLAGAKVETQYF
-	TRBV7-7	TRBD2	TRBJ2-5	TGTGCTAGCAGCTTAGAGGGAGGGCCTCAAGAGACCCAGTACTTC	CASSLEGGPQETQYF
-	TRBV6-5	TRBD1	TRBJ1-4	TGTGCCAGCAGGCCTTTTCAGGGGGCGCGAAAACTGTTTTTT	CASRPFQGARKLFF
-	TRBV18	-	TRBJ2-4	TGTGCCAGCTCAGCCATCGCTAGGATCGGGGGGCTAGCCAAAAACATTCAGTACTTC	CASSAIARIGGLAKNIQYF
-	TRBV12-5	TRBD1	TRBJ2-1	TGTGCTAGCGGGAAGGGACAGGGGGACAATGAGCAGTTCTTC	CASGKGQGDNEQFF
-	TRBV28	-	TRBJ1-2	TGTGCCAGCAGTTTACGTAGTAATGGCTACACCTTC	CASSLRSNGYTF
once	TRBV6-2/TRBV6-3	TRBD1	TRBJ1-2	TGTGCCAGCAGCTCCGATACAGGGGGCGCTTATGGCTACACCTTC	CASSSDTGGAYGYTF